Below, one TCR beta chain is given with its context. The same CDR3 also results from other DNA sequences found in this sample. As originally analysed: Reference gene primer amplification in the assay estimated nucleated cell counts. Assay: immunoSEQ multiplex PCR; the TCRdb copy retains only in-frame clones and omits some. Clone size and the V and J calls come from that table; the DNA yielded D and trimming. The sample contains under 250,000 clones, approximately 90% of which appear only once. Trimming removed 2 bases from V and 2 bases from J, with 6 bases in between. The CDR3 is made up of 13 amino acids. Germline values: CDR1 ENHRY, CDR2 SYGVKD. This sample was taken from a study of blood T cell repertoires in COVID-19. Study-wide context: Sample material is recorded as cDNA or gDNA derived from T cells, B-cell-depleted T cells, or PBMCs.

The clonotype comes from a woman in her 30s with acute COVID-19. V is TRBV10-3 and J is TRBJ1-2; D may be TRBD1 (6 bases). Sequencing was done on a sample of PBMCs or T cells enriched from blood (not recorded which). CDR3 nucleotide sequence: TGTGCCATCAGTGAGACAGGGAACTATGGCTACACCTTC. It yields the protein CAISETGNYGYTF.